The next 22 T cell receptor beta chains were all read from a single sample in a study of CD8 T cells in Susac syndrome. The RNA input was roughly 0.45 to 1 ug, and it was reverse transcribed with random hexamers. A single record per CDR3 protein comes from TCRdb applying MiXCR to the immunoSEQ multiplex PCR reads. The sample contains hundreds of thousands of distinct CDR3 sequences, 95% of which appear only once. Sample: CD4+ T cells from PBMCs. The receptors stem from a human donor with multiple sclerosis.

The J gene is TRBJ2-6, the V gene TRBV29-1, with D possibly matching TRBD1 (5 bases). Germline V CDR1 and CDR2: SQVTM, ANQGSEA. Trimming cost V 5 bases and J 1 base, with 12 bases left between them. There are 15 residues in the CDR3. Written as DNA, the CDR3 is TGCAGCGTTCAGGGTCTTGGATCTGGGGCCAACGTCCTGACTTTC. Protein product: CSVQGLGSGANVLTF. Looking up the rest from reference TRBV29-1 and TRBJ2-6 gives the full variable domain: SAVISQKPSRDICQRGTSLTIQCQVDSQVTMMFWYRQQPGQSLTLIATANQGSEATYESGFVIDKFPISRPNLTFSTLTVSNMSPEDSSIYLCSVQGLGSGANVLTFGAGSRLTVL.

The chain uses TRBV3-1 and TRBJ1-1; D call uncertain. The V end lost 0 bases, the J end lost 5 bases, and 7 bases lay between the germline ends. Germline V CDR1 and CDR2: LGHDT, YNNKEL (reference sequence). The CDR3 is 13 amino acids. The CDR3 region has the DNA TGTGCCAGCAGCCAAGAAGCTCGAACTGAAGCTTTCTTT. Amino acid sequence: CASSQEARTEAFF.

The chain uses TRBV6-6 and TRBJ2-3, with 9 bases aligning to TRBD1. Germline V CDR1 and CDR2: MNHNY, SVGAGI (reference sequence). Trimming cost V 6 bases and J 1 base; bases outside gene matches: 5. CDR3 length equals 15 residues. The CDR3 region is CASRTRDRGTDTQYF. CDR3 nucleotide sequence: TGTGCCAGCAGAACCAGGGACAGGGGCACAGATACGCAGTATTTT.

This clonotype was found once. The chain is built from TRBV5-1 and TRBJ2-2, with TRBD2 matching over 9 bases. Germline V gene lookup returns CDR1 SGHRS and CDR2 YFSETQ. Trimming took 2 bases from V and 5 from J; bases not matched to a gene: 4. This CDR3 spans 15 amino acids. Here the CDR3 DNA reads TGCGCCAGCAGCTTACTAACTAGCGGGACCGGGGAGCTGTTTTTT. It encodes CASSLLTSGTGELFF.

This clonotype has more than one count but fewer than ten. CDR3: CSAVQGWTEAFF. As DNA, the CDR3 is TGCAGCGCTGTACAGGGGTGGACTGAAGCTTTCTTT. The chain joins TRBV29-1 to TRBJ1-1, with 7 bases that match TRBD1. The V and J ends lost 7 bases and 5 bases, in that order; junction bases with no gene match: 7. The CDR3 extends over 12 amino acids. Germline CDR1 is SQVTM and CDR2 is ANQGSEA.

The chain joins TRBV10-3 to TRBJ2-6; D call uncertain. Trimming took off 8 bases at V and 0 bases at J, with 14 bases between the two ends. CDR1 is ENHRY and CDR2 is SYGVKD in the germline V gene. There are 16 residues in the CDR3. The CDR3 protein is CAIRTVLPSGANVLTF. CDR3 in DNA: TGTGCCATCCGCACAGTACTCCCCTCTGGGGCCAACGTCCTGACTTTC.

This chain joins TRBV12-3 or TRBV12-4 and TRBJ2-7; 7 nucleotides match TRBD2. The junction had 7 bases not matched to a gene; V was cut back by 5 bases and J by 0 bases. The CDR3 consists of 15 residues. The CDR3 loop reads CASSHRAGHSYEQYF. Here the CDR3 DNA reads TGTGCCAGCAGTCATAGAGCGGGGCACTCCTACGAGCAGTACTTC.

The chain joins TRBV7-6 to TRBJ2-5, with TRBD2 matching over 10 bases. CDR1 is SGHVS, CDR2 FNYEAQ, per germline. The J segment lost 5 bases and the V segment lost 5 bases, leaving 14 bases of the junction unmatched. The CDR3 is 17 amino acids. The CDR3 region is CASSRGLADLRRETQYF. CDR3 DNA: TGTGCCAGCAGCCGAGGACTAGCGGACCTCCGACGGGAGACCCAGTACTTC.

This chain links TRBV3-1 with TRBJ2-1, with D unresolved. This CDR3 has 15 residues. The germline CDR1 and CDR2 sequences are LGHDT and YNNKEL (reference sequence). Trimming left V 1 base short and J 0 bases short, with 7 bases between. The CDR3 DNA is TGTGCCAGCAGCCAAGCCAGGAGCTCCTACAATGAGCAGTTCTTC. Amino acids: CASSQARSSYNEQFF.

The chain recombines TRBV3-1 with TRBJ2-3, with D unresolved. V was shortened by 1 base and J by 11 bases, with 13 bases between the two germline ends. Germline V CDR1 and CDR2: LGHDT, YNNKEL (reference sequence). This CDR3 spans 13 amino acids. CDR3 DNA: TGTGCCAGCAGCCAAGGTCGTCTGAACAGGCAGTATTTT. This encodes CASSQGRLNRQYF.

The chain uses TRBV20-1 and TRBJ2-7; D remains ambiguous. The V and J ends lost 2 bases and 2 bases respectively, with 16 bases between them. Germline V gene data show CDR1 as DFQATT and CDR2 as SNEGSKA (reference sequence). The CDR3 is made up of 15 amino acids. CDR3 region: CSARRRAVPPYEQYF. CDR3 bases: TGCAGTGCTAGACGGCGTGCGGTCCCTCCCTACGAGCAGTACTTC.

V gene TRBV2 combines with J gene TRBJ1-3; D uncertain. The germline gives CDR1 SNHLY, CDR2 FYNNEI. CDR3 length equals 15 residues. V lost 3 bases to trimming and J lost 4 bases, with 13 bases between them. CDR3 in DNA: TGTGCCAGCAGTGATAGTGCCCTGAAGGGAAACACCATATATTTT. Translated, it gives CASSDSALKGNTIYF.

This chain uses TRBV24-1 with TRBJ2-1; no reliable D call. The CDR3 spans 12 residues. Germline CDR1 and CDR2: KGHDR and SFDVKD. V was pared by 4 bases and J by 5 bases, with 5 bases between. This CDR3 is CATSDRNNEQFF. CDR3 nucleotides: TGTGCCACCAGTGACAGGAACAATGAGCAGTTCTTC.

V usage is TRBV7-9 and J usage is TRBJ2-1; 10 nucleotides match TRBD2. V dropped 3 bases and J dropped 8; count of bases not matched to a gene: 7. Germline V lookup: CDR1 SEHNR, CDR2 FQNEAQ (reference sequence). The CDR3 is 15 amino acids. This CDR3 is CASSFTGTSVYEQFF. The CDR3 DNA follows: TGTGCCAGCAGCTTCACCGGGACTAGCGTCTATGAGCAGTTCTTC.

V gene TRBV24-1 combines with J gene TRBJ2-1; 10 positions agree with TRBD2. Germline trimming cut 4 bases from V and 12 bases from J; bases unmatched to any gene: 14. The CDR3 has 16 amino acids. Germline CDR1 and CDR2: KGHDR and SFDVKD. For the CDR3, the DNA is TGTGCCACCAGTGACCCCCGGGACAGCAGGACTAGCGGGCAGTTCTTC. It specifies CATSDPRDSRTSGQFF.

This clonotype was seen just once. The V gene is TRBV14, the J gene TRBJ1-4; a weak D match, TRBD1 (6 bases). Trimming left V 3 bases short and J 7 bases short, with 18 bases between. Per germline, CDR1 SGHDN and CDR2 FVKESK. The CDR3 has 16 amino acids. The CDR3 nucleotides are TGTGCCAGCAGCCACCGGCCGGGACAAGACGTTGAAAAACTGTTTTTT. Residues: CASSHRPGQDVEKLFF.

The chain recombines TRBV27 with TRBJ2-4; the D gene is possibly TRBD1 (6 bases). Germline V gene sequence: CDR1 MNHEY, CDR2 SMNVEV (reference sequence). The CDR3 loop spans 15 amino acids. Trimming stripped 4 bases from V and 0 bases from J, with 10 bases between. CDR3 residues: CASSSGQIAKNIQYF. The CDR3 DNA reads as TGTGCCAGCAGTTCAGGACAGATAGCCAAAAACATTCAGTACTTC.

The CDR3 protein is CSARMSSRRRGNTEAFF. The CDR3 DNA reads as TGCAGTGCTAGGATGTCAAGCCGGAGACGTGGGAACACTGAAGCTTTCTTT. The chain couples TRBV20-1 to TRBJ1-1; no reliable D call. Looked up from germline, CDR1 is DFQATT and CDR2 is SNEGSKA (reference sequence). The CDR3 length is 17 residues. Trimming took off 3 bases at V and 1 base at J, with 21 bases between the two ends.

The V gene is TRBV9, the J gene TRBJ2-1, with 12 bases identical to TRBD2. Germline V CDR1 and CDR2: SGDLS, YYNGEE. The trim removed 4 bases at V and 7 bases at J, leaving 18 bases unmatched. CDR3 length equals 19 residues. CDR3 protein: CASSPLIRLAGGRWNEQFF. In DNA form, the CDR3 reads TGTGCCAGCAGCCCACTTATTAGGCTAGCGGGGGGGCGATGGAATGAGCAGTTCTTC.

The chain is built from TRBV29-1 and TRBJ1-2; 9 bases agree with TRBD1. Germline-derived CDR1 and CDR2 are SQVTM and ANQGSEA. V was pared by 4 bases and J by 7 bases, with 1 base of the junction left unmatched. This CDR3 has 11 amino acids. CDR3 residues: CSVGQGGGYTF. The CDR3, as DNA: TGCAGCGTTGGACAGGGGGGTGGCTACACCTTC.

This chain uses TRBV20-1 with TRBJ1-2; D is ambiguous. Deletions cut 1 base from V and 8 bases from J, with 14 bases between. The CDR3 runs to 13 residues. CDR1 DFQATT and CDR2 SNEGSKA come from the germline V gene (reference sequence). The CDR3 is CSARGVIMKGYTF. The CDR3 region has the DNA TGCAGTGCTAGAGGGGTTATCATGAAGGGCTACACCTTC.

This clonotype occurred once. The chain uses TRBV20-1 and TRBJ1-2, with 7 bases aligning to TRBD1. V lost 3 bases to trimming and J lost 1 base; unmatched junction nucleotides: 2. Germline loops: CDR1 DFQATT, CDR2 SNEGSKA (reference sequence). The length of the CDR3 is 13 residues. This chain's CDR3 is CSASGTDNYGYTF. The CDR3 coding sequence is TGCAGTGCTAGCGGGACAGATAACTATGGCTACACCTTC.